The clone carrying this TCR beta chain was observed a single time. This sample stems from a study of blood T cell repertoires in COVID-19. In the study overall: T cells, B-cell-depleted T cells, or PBMCs provided the cDNA or gDNA that served as material.

The CDR3 is 12 amino acids. Trimming cost V 7 bases and J 3 bases, with 11 bases left between them. CDR1 and CDR2 (germline): SQVTM, ANQGSEA. Original processing methods: By means of reference gene primer amplification, nucleated cell counts were estimated. TCRdb's copy holds only in-frame clones and misses some; the assay was immunoSEQ multiplex PCR. From that table come the V and J calls and clone size; the DNA was used to work out D and trimming. The data hold over 150,000 clones, with roughly 80% observed a single time. The J gene is TRBJ2-3, the V gene TRBV29-1; D is undetermined. This TCR derives from a man aged 40-49 years who had recovered from COVID-19. The sample taken for sequencing was PBMCs or T cells enriched from blood (not recorded which). DNA for the CDR3: TGCAGCGCCCGACACGGAACAGATACGCAGTATTTT. Translating gives CSARHGTDTQYF.